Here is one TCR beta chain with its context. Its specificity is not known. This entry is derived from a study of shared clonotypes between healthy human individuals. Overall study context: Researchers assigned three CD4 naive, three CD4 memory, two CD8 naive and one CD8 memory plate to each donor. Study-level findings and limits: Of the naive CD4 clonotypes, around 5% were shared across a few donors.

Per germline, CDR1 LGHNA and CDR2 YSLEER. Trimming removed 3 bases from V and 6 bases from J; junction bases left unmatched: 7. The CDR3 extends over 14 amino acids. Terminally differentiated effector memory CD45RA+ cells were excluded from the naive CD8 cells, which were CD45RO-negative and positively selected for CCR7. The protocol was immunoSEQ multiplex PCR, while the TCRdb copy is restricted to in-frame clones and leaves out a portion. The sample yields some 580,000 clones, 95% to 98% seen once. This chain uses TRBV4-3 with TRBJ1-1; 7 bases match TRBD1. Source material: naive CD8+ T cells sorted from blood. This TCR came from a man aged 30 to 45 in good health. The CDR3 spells CASSQYRGAAEAFF. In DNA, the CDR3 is TGCGCCAGCAGCCAGTACAGGGGCGCCGCTGAAGCTTTCTTT.